These 9 T cell receptor beta chains originate from one sample sequenced in a study of blood T cell repertoires in COVID-19. Sequencing used immunoSEQ multiplex PCR; TCRdb keeps in-frame clones, though not all of them. The sample records under 300,000 clones, under 90% being singletons. Sample: peripheral blood. These receptors were taken from a woman aged 55-70 years with active or convalescent COVID-19.

The chain combines TRBV6-4 with TRBJ2-6, with 8 positions matching TRBD1. The CDR3 is made up of 17 amino acids. Germline assignment: CDR1 MRHNA and CDR2 SNTAGT. The ends lost 5 bases at V and 0 bases at J; junction bases unmatched: 6. CDR3 DNA: TGTGCCAGCAGTCCAGACGGGACAGGCTCTGGGGCCAACGTCCTGACTTTC. Its translation: CASSPDGTGSGANVLTF.

The chain employs TRBV5-1 and TRBJ1-2; the match to TRBD1 covers 9 bases. Germline CDR1 is SGHRS and CDR2 is YFSETQ. The J segment lost 4 bases and the V segment lost 1 base, leaving 2 bases of the junction unmatched. The length of the CDR3 is 14 residues. CDR3 loop: CASSLTTGGYGYTF. The CDR3 DNA reads TGCGCCAGCAGCTTGACGACAGGGGGCTATGGCTACACCTTC. Full variable domain (rest looked up from reference TRBV5-1 and TRBJ1-2): KAGVTQTPRYLIKTRGQQVTLSCSPISGHRSVSWYQQTPGQGLQFLFEYFSETQRNKGNFPGRFSGRQFSNSRSEMNVSTLELGDSALYLCASSLTTGGYGYTFGSGTRLTVV.

This chain connects TRBV12-3 or TRBV12-4 to TRBJ1-5; 7 nucleotides match TRBD1. After removal of 8 bases from V and 7 bases from J, the junction contained 5 bases not matched to a gene. The CDR3 has 12 residues. This CDR3 reads CASRQGPQPQHF. The DNA for the CDR3 is TGTGCCAGCCGACAGGGCCCACAGCCCCAGCATTTT.

This clone came up a few times. The sample contains more than one DNA sequence encoding this CDR3. The rearrangement links TRBV19 to TRBJ2-1, with 9 positions matching TRBD2. The CDR3 contains 14 residues. J gave up 4 bases and V 4 bases, and 2 bases lay outside the gene matches. Per germline, CDR1 LNHDA and CDR2 SQIVND (reference sequence). CDR3 residues: CASSTSGAYNEQFF. The CDR3 DNA reads as TGTGCCAGTAGTACTAGCGGGGCATACAATGAGCAGTTCTTC.

This clone was detected only a few times. This chain links TRBV5-6 with TRBJ1-6, with unresolved D. Germline CDR1 reads SGHDT; CDR2 reads YYEEEE. Trimming took off 0 bases at V and 4 bases at J, with 14 bases between the two ends. The CDR3 totals 17 residues. This CDR3 is CASSLVTDSYYNSPLHF. The CDR3 DNA reads TGTGCCAGCAGCTTGGTAACTGATTCCTATTATAATTCACCCCTCCACTTT.

The J gene is TRBJ1-1, the V gene TRBV9, with a possible D match to TRBD1 (5 bases). In germline, CDR1 is SGDLS, CDR2 YYNGEE. The CDR3 has 15 residues. The V end lost 2 bases, the J end lost 0 bases, and 11 bases lay between the germline ends. The CDR3 here is CASSVGLGLNTEAFF. The CDR3 region has the DNA TGTGCCAGCAGCGTGGGACTGGGATTGAACACTGAAGCTTTCTTT. Complete variable domain (other parts from reference TRBV9 and TRBJ1-1): DSGVTQTPKHLITATGQRVTLRCSPRSGDLSVYWYQQSLDQGLQFLIQYYNGEERAKGNILERFSAQQFPDLHSELNLSSLELGDSALYFCASSVGLGLNTEAFFGQGTRLTVV.

The chain is built from TRBV30 and TRBJ1-5, with D tentatively TRBD1 (5 bases). The CDR3 has 15 amino acids. Germline V gives CDR1 GTSNPN, CDR2 SVGIG (reference sequence). V lost 0 bases and J lost 4, with 13 bases in between. The CDR3 reads CAWSVLTVENQPQHF. The CDR3 nucleotides read TGTGCCTGGAGTGTACTGACAGTTGAAAATCAGCCCCAGCATTTT.

This clone has just a few counts. The V gene is TRBV11-3, the J gene TRBJ2-1, with 10 bases aligning to TRBD1. This CDR3 spans 15 amino acids. Trimming cost V 2 bases and J 9 bases; bases outside gene matches: 7. Germline values: CDR1 SGHNT, CDR2 YENEEA. The CDR3 nucleotides are TGTGCCAGCAGCTTAAGACAGGGGGCGGGCGGTGAGCAGTTCTTC. It is translated as CASSLRQGAGGEQFF.

This clone was detected only a few times. The genes are TRBV4-1 and TRBJ2-3, with 8 nucleotides matching TRBD2. The CDR3 is 17 amino acids. Losses at the gene ends were 3 bases for V and 14 bases for J; bases not matched to a gene: 22. CDR1 MGHRA and CDR2 YSYEKL come from the germline V gene. Here the CDR3 reads CASSHDWTRFRAGDRYF. DNA of the CDR3: TGCGCCAGCAGCCATGATTGGACCCGATTTAGAGCGGGGGATAGGTATTTT.